This TCR beta chain is drawn from a study of T cells in Graves' hyperthyroidism and ophthalmopathy. Study-wide points: Researchers found most expanded thyroid clonotypes above 0.001 in blood as well. Stable hyperthyroidism was told apart from ophthalmopathy by a model built on 13 V-J features.

Patients aged 18 to 65 with hyperthyroidism were newly diagnosed, with duration under 2 months. For this clonotype: Its antigen is currently unknown.

Template material for amplifying TCR beta CDR3 regions consisted of RNA transcripts. The HTBI primer set drove a first-round RT-PCR of the TCR CDR3. TCRdb processed the multiplex PCR reads anew with MiXCR; each CDR3 protein has one entry. The sample shows 610,000 or so distinct CDR3 sequences, 46% of them seen only once. This CDR3 spans 12 amino acids. V lost 8 bases and J lost 4, with 15 bases in between. Germline assignment: CDR1 SQVTM and CDR2 ANQGSEA. The source of this sequence is a woman aged 18-29 years with Graves' hyperthyroidism. The genes are TRBV29-1 and TRBJ2-7, with a tentative D call TRBD2 (5 bases). Sequencing was performed on peripheral blood or thyroid tissue (not recorded which). The CDR3 nucleotides read TGCAGCTTAGAGGGTAACCGGTACGAGCAGTACTTC. It translates to CSLEGNRYEQYF.